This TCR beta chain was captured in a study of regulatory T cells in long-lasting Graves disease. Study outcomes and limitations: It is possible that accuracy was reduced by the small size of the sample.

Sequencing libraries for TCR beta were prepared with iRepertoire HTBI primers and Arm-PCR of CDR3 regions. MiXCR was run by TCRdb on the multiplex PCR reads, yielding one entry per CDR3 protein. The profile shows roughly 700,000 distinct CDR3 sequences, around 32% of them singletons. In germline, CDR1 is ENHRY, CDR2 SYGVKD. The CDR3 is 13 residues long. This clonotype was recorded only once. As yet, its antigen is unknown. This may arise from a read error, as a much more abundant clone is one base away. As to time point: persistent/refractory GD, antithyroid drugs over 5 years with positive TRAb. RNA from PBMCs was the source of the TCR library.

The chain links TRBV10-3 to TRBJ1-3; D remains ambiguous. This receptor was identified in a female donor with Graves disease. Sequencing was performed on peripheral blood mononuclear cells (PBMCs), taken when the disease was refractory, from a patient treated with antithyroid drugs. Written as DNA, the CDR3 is TGTGCCATCATGCAAAACTCTGGAAACACCGTATATTTT. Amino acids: CAIMQNSGNTVYF.